The 5 T cell receptor beta chains presented below share a single source sample, sequenced in a study of blood T cell repertoires in COVID-19. TCRdb's table, derived via immunoSEQ multiplex PCR, lists solely in-frame clones and lacks some. The sample shows hundreds of thousands of clones, around nine tenths of them seen only once. The material sequenced was PBMCs or T cells enriched from blood (not recorded which). The receptors shown here come from a woman in her 50s who had recovered from COVID-19.

This sequence joins TRBV7-2 and TRBJ1-1; TRBD1 matches at 10 bases. The CDR3 sequence is 14 residues long. V shed 4 bases, J shed 5 bases, and the junction held 4 bases outside the gene matches. Germline loops: CDR1 SGHTA, CDR2 FQGNSA. In DNA, the CDR3 is TGTGCCAGCAGCTCAGACAGGGGGCGAACTGAAGCTTTCTTT. Translated: CASSSDRGRTEAFF.

The V gene is TRBV6-2 or TRBV6-3, the J gene TRBJ2-7; tentative D call: TRBD2 (7 bases). Germline V gives CDR1 MNHEY, CDR2 SVGEGT. The CDR3 sequence is 17 residues long. The germline V and J ends were trimmed by 4 bases and 1 base, with 20 bases remaining between them. In nucleotides, the CDR3 is TGTGCCAGCAGTTCGAATATTGGGCGGGGGACATCCTACGAGCAGTACTTC. Residues: CASSSNIGRGTSYEQYF.

The J gene is TRBJ2-1, the V gene TRBV5-1; 14 nucleotides agree with TRBD2. V dropped 4 bases and J dropped 5; count of bases not matched to a gene: 17. This CDR3 is built from 20 residues. Germline CDR1 reads SGHRS; CDR2 reads YFSETQ. The CDR3, as DNA: TGCGCCAGCAGCCAATTGACTAGCGGGGGGGCAGTGTGGGAACACAATGAGCAGTTCTTC. It codes for CASSQLTSGGAVWEHNEQFF.

V gene TRBV2 combines with J gene TRBJ1-4; the D gene is possibly TRBD1 (5 bases). Trimming shortened V by 6 bases and J by 8 bases, and 19 bases separated the two germline ends. Germline loops: CDR1 SNHLY, CDR2 FYNNEI. The CDR3 sequence is 15 residues long. CDR3 in amino acids: CASRRDWGGSEKLFF. The CDR3 coding sequence is TGTGCCAGCAGACGAGACTGGGGGGGTTCCGAAAAACTGTTTTTT. Using reference TRBV2 and TRBJ1-4 for the parts outside the CDR3, the full variable domain is EPEVTQTPSHQVTQMGQEVILRCVPISNHLYFYWYRQILGQKVEFLVSFYNNEISEKSEIFDDQFSVERPDGSNFTLKIRSTKLEDSAMYFCASRRDWGGSEKLFFGSGTQLSVL.

This chain uses TRBV2 with TRBJ1-5; D uncertain. The CDR3 extends over 13 amino acids. Germline CDR1 reads SNHLY; CDR2 reads FYNNEI. Trimming left V 2 bases short and J 6 bases short, with 8 bases between. In DNA, the CDR3 is TGTGCCAGCAGTGAATTGAGGTTTCAGCCCCAGCATTTT. Protein: CASSELRFQPQHF.